The next 18 T cell receptor beta chains were all read from a single sample in a study of T cell responses to AZD1222 COVID-19 vaccine. The protocol was immunoSEQ multiplex PCR, while the TCRdb copy is restricted to in-frame clones and leaves out a portion. The sample includes 110,000 or so clones, 86% of them seen just once. Sample: peripheral blood, taken 28 days after the second AZD1222 dose. These TCRs come from an adult who received the AZD1222 COVID-19 vaccine.

This chain links TRBV30 with TRBJ1-2; 8 bases line up with TRBD1. Germline V gene sequence: CDR1 GTSNPN, CDR2 SVGIG (reference sequence). With V trimmed by 3 bases and J by 6 bases, 9 bases remained unmatched. The CDR3 extends over 14 amino acids. CDR3 in DNA: TGTGCCTGGAGCCAGACCGGGACAGGCGATGGCTACACCTTC. This gives the protein CAWSQTGTGDGYTF.

The V and J genes are TRBV28 and TRBJ1-2; tentatively, D is TRBD1 (6 bases). The length of the CDR3 is 14 residues. Germline-derived CDR1 and CDR2 are MDHEN and SYDVKM. Trimming pared 2 bases from V and 8 bases from J, leaving 15 bases between. The CDR3 nucleotides read TGTGCCAGCAGTTTAGGTGGCAGGGGTGAGGGCTACACCTTC. Amino acid sequence: CASSLGGRGEGYTF.

J is TRBJ2-2 and V is TRBV2; a weak D match, TRBD1 (5 bases). V lost 3 bases and J lost 0, with 26 bases in between. This CDR3 contains 21 residues. Germline V gene sequence: CDR1 SNHLY, CDR2 FYNNEI. CDR3 in DNA: TGTGCCAGCAGTGACTTCCGAACAGGTATAGACAGAGTTTCGAACACCGGGGAGCTGTTTTTT. The encoded protein is CASSDFRTGIDRVSNTGELFF.

This clone is a singleton in its sample. The chain joins TRBV5-4 to TRBJ2-3; D call uncertain. CDR3 length: 13 residues. The germline V gene encodes CDR1 SGHNT and CDR2 YYREEE (reference sequence). The V gene lost 2 bases and the J gene lost 0 bases, with 4 bases spanning the gap. The CDR3 is CASSFLSTDTQYF. The CDR3 DNA reads TGTGCCAGCAGCTTTCTGAGCACAGATACGCAGTATTTT.

This clone was detected once. V and J are TRBV6-6 and TRBJ1-1, with TRBD1 as a possible D gene (5 bases). Germline V gene sequence: CDR1 MNHNY, CDR2 SVGAGI (reference sequence). V was shortened by 5 bases and J by 0 bases, with 16 bases between the two germline ends. The CDR3 runs to 16 residues. CDR3 protein: CASSNQQGIMNTEAFF. CDR3 DNA: TGTGCCAGCAGTAACCAGCAGGGAATCATGAACACTGAAGCTTTCTTT.

The gene calls are TRBV2 and TRBJ2-7; tentative D call: TRBD2 (5 bases). The CDR3 contains 12 residues. In germline, CDR1 is SNHLY, CDR2 FYNNEI. V was cut by 7 bases and J by 4 bases, with 11 bases left in between. CDR3 DNA sequence: TGTGCCAGCAAGCAAGCGGTGTACGAGCAGTACTTC. The encoded protein is CASKQAVYEQYF.

This clone appeared a few times. The chain employs TRBV9 and TRBJ2-7; TRBD2 matches 9 bases. V dropped 4 bases and J dropped 4; count of bases not matched to a gene: 12. This CDR3 is 16 amino acids long. CDR1 and CDR2 (germline): SGDLS, YYNGEE. The CDR3, as DNA: TGTGCCAGCAGCTGTAGAGGAGAGCTAGCGGGATACGAGCAGTACTTC. Translation gives CASSCRGELAGYEQYF. The full variable domain, rest sourced from reference TRBV9 and TRBJ2-7, is DSGVTQTPKHLITATGQRVTLRCSPRSGDLSVYWYQQSLDQGLQFLIQYYNGEERAKGNILERFSAQQFPDLHSELNLSSLELGDSALYFCASSCRGELAGYEQYFGPGTRLTVT.

This chain uses TRBV2 with TRBJ1-1; D call uncertain. The germline V and J ends were trimmed by 4 bases and 6 bases, with 9 bases remaining between them. The length of the CDR3 is 12 residues. Germline assignment: CDR1 SNHLY and CDR2 FYNNEI. CDR3 coding DNA: TGTGCCAGCAGTGTTTCGAGTTCTGAAGCTTTCTTT. This gives the protein CASSVSSSEAFF.

J is TRBJ2-7 and V is TRBV4-1, with 11 bases that match TRBD2. CDR3 length equals 19 residues. Looked up from germline, CDR1 is MGHRA and CDR2 is YSYEKL. With 3 bases clipped from V and 2 bases from J, the junction kept 15 bases outside the gene matches. CDR3 coding DNA: TGCGCCAGCAGCCACGCCAGCCGACTAGCGGGGAGGCTCCCCTACGAGCAGTACTTC. This gives the protein CASSHASRLAGRLPYEQYF.

V gene TRBV5-4 combines with J gene TRBJ1-3; TRBD1 matches at 8 bases. V dropped 2 bases and J dropped 4; count of bases not matched to a gene: 5. Germline CDR1 SGHNT, CDR2 YYREEE (reference sequence). This CDR3 is built from 15 residues. CDR3 nucleotide sequence: TGTGCCAGCAGCTTCGCAGGGGGCGCCGGAAACACCATATATTTT. Amino acid sequence: CASSFAGGAGNTIYF.

The chain is built from TRBV2 and TRBJ1-3; D uncertain. Germline assignment: CDR1 SNHLY and CDR2 FYNNEI. The ends were cut back, 7 bases at V and 0 bases at J, with 7 bases in the middle. The CDR3 contains 13 residues. CDR3: CASTGDSGNTIYF. The CDR3 region has the DNA TGTGCCAGCACTGGGGACTCTGGAAACACCATATATTTT.

DNA of the CDR3: TGTGCCAGAAGCTTGCGGGGGCTCAGCACTGAAGCTTTCTTT. Translation gives CARSLRGLSTEAFF. The V gene is TRBV5-3, the J gene TRBJ1-1; maybe TRBD1 (6 bases). TRBV5-3 is an ORF; its function is uncertain. The CDR3 extends over 14 amino acids. V was clipped by 1 base and J by 4 bases, with 11 bases between them.

The J gene is TRBJ1-5, the V gene TRBV7-2, with a weak D call TRBD1 (5 bases). Per the germline V gene, CDR1 is SGHTA and CDR2 is FQGNSA. This CDR3 region has 15 residues. Trimming shortened V by 0 bases and J by 4 bases, and 10 bases separated the two germline ends. This CDR3 is CASSLAGQGNQPQHF. CDR3 nucleotide sequence: TGTGCCAGCAGCTTAGCGGGGCAGGGTAATCAGCCCCAGCATTTT.

The chain employs TRBV7-2 and TRBJ1-1; D is uncertain. Germline V gene data show CDR1 as SGHTA and CDR2 as FQGNSA. Trimming took off 5 bases at V and 2 bases at J, with 12 bases between the two ends. The CDR3 has 14 amino acids. The CDR3 loop is CASSRWTVNTEAFF. CDR3 nucleotides: TGTGCCAGCAGCAGGTGGACGGTTAACACTGAAGCTTTCTTT.

The CDR3 DNA is TGTGCCACCGGACTAGTGAACACCGGGGAGCTGTTTTTT. Residues: CATGLVNTGELFF. The V gene is TRBV12-3 or TRBV12-4, the J gene TRBJ2-2, with 7 bases fitting TRBD2. Losses at the gene ends were 10 bases for V and 1 base for J; bases not matched to a gene: 3. There are 13 residues in the CDR3.

The CDR3 spells CASSQGFRGSGSGYTF. The CDR3 coding sequence is TGTGCCAGCAGCCAAGGGTTCAGGGGGTCCGGAAGTGGCTACACCTTC. The chain links TRBV3-1 (or the pseudogene TRBV3-2) to TRBJ1-2; 7 bases agree with TRBD1. Trimming at V came to 1 base and at J to 7 bases, leaving 12 bases not matched to a gene. The CDR3 is 16 residues long. CDR1 and CDR2 (germline): LGHDT, YNNKEL (reference sequence).

The chain carries TRBV5-4 and TRBJ2-5, with TRBD1 matching 11 bases. Looked up from germline, CDR1 is SGHNT and CDR2 is YYREEE (reference sequence). V lost 3 bases, J lost 7 bases, and 8 bases stayed unmatched. CDR3 length equals 15 residues. CDR3 nucleotides: TGTGCCAGCAGCTCGGGACAGGGGGTATTGAGGACCCAGTACTTC. Amino acids: CASSSGQGVLRTQYF.

The chain employs TRBV15 and TRBJ1-5; a weak D match, TRBD1 (5 bases). CDR1 and CDR2 from the germline V gene are LNHNV and YYDKDF (reference sequence). Trimming stripped 8 bases from V and 6 bases from J, with 17 bases between. The CDR3 has 14 amino acids. This CDR3 reads CATAYGGGGQPQHF. Here the CDR3 DNA reads TGTGCCACCGCGTACGGGGGTGGTGGTCAGCCCCAGCATTTT.